The source of this TCR beta chain is a study of beta chain features in type 1 diabetes. Study-wide results and caveats: Shortening that was moderate but significant affected the TCRB CDR3s of Type 1 diabetes patients in all four CD4+ subsets.

Investigators reverse transcribed all isolated RNA, so they sequenced expressed TCRB transcripts. The repertoire was sequenced with immunoSEQ multiplex PCR; TCRdb's copy has only in-frame clones and lacks some. The sample carries some 640,000 clones, more than 13% recorded once. Germline V gives CDR1 LGHNA, CDR2 YSLEER. The CDR3 extends over 16 amino acids. V dropped 0 bases and J dropped 5; count of bases not matched to a gene: 6. About this clone itself: Its antigen is not identified.

The genes are TRBV4-3 and TRBJ1-1; 10 nucleotides line up with TRBD1. The clonotype comes from a man aged 18 to 35 with type 1 diabetes. Sequencing was carried out using naive CD4+ T cells from blood. CDR3 residues: CASSQDWDRGGTEAFF. CDR3 DNA: TGCGCCAGCAGCCAAGACTGGGACAGGGGAGGTACTGAAGCTTTCTTT.